The present entry profiles one T cell receptor beta chain with its context. Its specificity is not known. This CDR3 has 13 residues. Trimming cost V 1 base and J 4 bases, with 7 bases left between them. Germline V gene lookup returns CDR1 LGHNT and CDR2 FRNRAP. This specimen belongs to a study of vaccination and CD4 T cells after COVID-19. The overall study: Median time from COVID diagnosis to post-COVID sampling was over 85 days (35 to 161).

Study results and limitations: The researchers studied relatively few convalescent patients and omitted early post-infection timepoints.

TCRdb re-called the PCR reads with MiXCR, one entry per CDR3 protein. The repertoire holds approximately 19,000 distinct CDR3 sequences, roughly 60% seen once, with about 0.94% in the top ten. The source was CD4+ T cells from blood, collected before SARS-CoV-2 vaccination. The chain couples TRBV12-5 to TRBJ2-5; D gene uncertain. The clonotype comes from a human donor who had recovered from COVID-19. The chain's CDR3 is CASGLAGGETQYF. The CDR3 DNA reads as TGTGCTAGTGGTTTGGCCGGCGGAGAGACCCAGTACTTC.